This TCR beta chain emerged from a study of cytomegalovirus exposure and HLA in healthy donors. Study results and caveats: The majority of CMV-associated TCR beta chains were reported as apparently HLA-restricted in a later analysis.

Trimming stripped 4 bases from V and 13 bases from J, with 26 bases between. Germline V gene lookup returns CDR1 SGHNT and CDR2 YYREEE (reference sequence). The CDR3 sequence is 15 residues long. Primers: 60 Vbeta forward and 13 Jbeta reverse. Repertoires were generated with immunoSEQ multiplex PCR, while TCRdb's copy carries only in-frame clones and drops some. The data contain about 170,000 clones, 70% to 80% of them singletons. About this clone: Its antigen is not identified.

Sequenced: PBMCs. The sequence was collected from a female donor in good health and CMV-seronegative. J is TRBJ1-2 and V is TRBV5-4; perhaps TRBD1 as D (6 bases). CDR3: CASSPRGTDDPRPTF. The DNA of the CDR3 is TGTGCCAGCAGCCCGAGGGGGACGGATGACCCAAGGCCCACCTTC.